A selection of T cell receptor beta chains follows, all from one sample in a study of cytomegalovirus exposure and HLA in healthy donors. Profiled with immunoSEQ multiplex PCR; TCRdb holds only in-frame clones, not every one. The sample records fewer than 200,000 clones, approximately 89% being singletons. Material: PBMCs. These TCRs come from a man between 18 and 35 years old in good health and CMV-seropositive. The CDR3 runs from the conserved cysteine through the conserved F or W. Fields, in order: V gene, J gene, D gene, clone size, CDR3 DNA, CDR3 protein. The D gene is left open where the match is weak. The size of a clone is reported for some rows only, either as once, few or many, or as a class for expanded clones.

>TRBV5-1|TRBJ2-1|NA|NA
TGCGCCAGCAGCTTGGAACAGGGAAGGGGTGAGCAGTTCTTC
CASSLEQGRGEQFF
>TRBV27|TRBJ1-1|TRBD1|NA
TGTGCCAGCAGACTGGGACAGGGAAACACTGAAGCTTTCTTT
CASRLGQGNTEAFF
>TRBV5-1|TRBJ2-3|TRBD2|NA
TGCGCCAGCAGCGCCGGGACTAGAGTAGATACGCAGTATTTT
CASSAGTRVDTQYF
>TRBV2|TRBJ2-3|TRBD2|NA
TGTGCCAGCAGCCAACTAGCGGGAGCAGATACGCAGTATTTT
CASSQLAGADTQYF
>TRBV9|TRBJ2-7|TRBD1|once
TGTGCCAGCAGCGTCTCAGGGGGACAGGGGGCAAACGAGCAGTACTTC
CASSVSGGQGANEQYF
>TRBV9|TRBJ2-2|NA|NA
TGTGCCAGCAGCGTAGCACCTCCCAGTGGAGGCGGGGAGCTGTTTTTT
CASSVAPPSGGGELFF
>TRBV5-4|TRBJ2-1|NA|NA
TGTGCCAGCAGCTTGGGACAGTACTCCTACAATGAGCAGTTCTTC
CASSLGQYSYNEQFF
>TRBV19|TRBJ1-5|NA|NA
TGTGCCAGTAAGGGCGGGGGGTATAGCAATCAGCCCCAGCATTTT
CASKGGGYSNQPQHF
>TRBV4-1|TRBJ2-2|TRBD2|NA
TGCGCCAGCAGCCAACCACTAGCGGCGAACACCGGGGAGCTGTTTTTT
CASSQPLAANTGELFF
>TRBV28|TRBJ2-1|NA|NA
TGTGCCAGCAGTTCTAGCGACTCCTACAATGAGCAGTTCTTC
CASSSSDSYNEQFF
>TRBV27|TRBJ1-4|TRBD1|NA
TGTGCCAGCAGTTTTGGCACAGGGGCCTGGGAAAAACTGTTTTTT
CASSFGTGAWEKLFF
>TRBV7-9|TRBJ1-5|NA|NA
TGTGCCAGCAGCTTAGAGGGGGGGCCGAATCAGCCCCAGCATTTT
CASSLEGGPNQPQHF
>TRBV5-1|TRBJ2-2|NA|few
TGCGCCAGCAGCCCCCGGGGAGCGGGCTCGAACACCGGGGAGCTGTTTTTT
CASSPRGAGSNTGELFF
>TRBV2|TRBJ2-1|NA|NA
TGTGCCAGCAGTGAGCAACGGGACAATGAGCAGTTCTTC
CASSEQRDNEQFF
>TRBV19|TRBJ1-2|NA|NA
TGTGCCAGTAGTATAGGATCTCCAGGGAACCATTTTAACTATGGCTACACCTTC
CASSIGSPGNHFNYGYTF
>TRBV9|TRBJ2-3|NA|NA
TGTGCCAGCAGCGTAGCAGGGGCTTCCAGGGATACGCAGTATTTT
CASSVAGASRDTQYF
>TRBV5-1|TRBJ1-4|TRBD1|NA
TGCGCCAGCAGCTCCGGACAGGTCGCAACTAATGAAAAACTGTTTTTT
CASSSGQVATNEKLFF
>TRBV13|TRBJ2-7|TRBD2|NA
TGTGCCAGCAGACTAGCGGGAGGATCCTACGAGCAGTACTTC
CASRLAGGSYEQYF